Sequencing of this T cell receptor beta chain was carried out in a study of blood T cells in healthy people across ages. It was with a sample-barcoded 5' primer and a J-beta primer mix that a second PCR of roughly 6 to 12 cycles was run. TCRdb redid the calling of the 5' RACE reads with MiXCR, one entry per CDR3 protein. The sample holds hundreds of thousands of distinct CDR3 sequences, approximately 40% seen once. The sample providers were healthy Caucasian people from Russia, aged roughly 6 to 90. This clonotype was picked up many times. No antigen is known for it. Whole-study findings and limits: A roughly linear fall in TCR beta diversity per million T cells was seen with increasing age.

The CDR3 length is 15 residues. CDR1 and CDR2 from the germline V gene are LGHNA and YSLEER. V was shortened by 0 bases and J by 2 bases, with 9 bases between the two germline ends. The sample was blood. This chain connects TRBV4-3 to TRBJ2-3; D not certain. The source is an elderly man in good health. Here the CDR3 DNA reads TGCGCCAGCAGCCAAGAGACGGTACTCACAGATACGCAGTATTTT. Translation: CASSQETVLTDTQYF.